This T cell receptor (beta chain) came from a study of T-cell reconstitution after alpha-beta-depleted transplantation in children. Study-wide results and limits: About two months after transplant, alpha-beta T cells reportedly came from several hundred expanded graft clones. By one year post-transplant, T-cell counts and diversity largely arose from T cells that were newly produced. After transplant, high TCRbeta diversity at day 60 in some patients arose from surviving recipient T cells and thymic progenitors.

There are a few counts of this clonotype. Its antigen remains unknown. A library of TCRbeta sequences, prepared with unique molecular identifiers, was generated. TCRdb passed the PCR reads through MiXCR, listing each CDR3 protein once. This table has some 200,000 distinct CDR3 sequences, about 7% appearing once. The germline V gene has CDR1 SEHNR and CDR2 FQNEAQ (reference sequence). The V gene end was trimmed by 6 bases and the J gene end by 6 bases; junction bases not matched to a gene: 13. CDR3 length: 16 amino acids. The chain couples TRBV7-9 to TRBJ2-1; 8 bases agree with TRBD2. Source: PBMCs, taken before TCRalphabeta/CD19-depleted stem cell transplant. The receptor's source is a boy aged 2 to 10 with acute lymphoblastic leukemia, due to receive a stem cell transplant. The CDR3 is CASSPTAGTSSNEQFF. The CDR3 DNA sequence: TGTGCCAGCAGTCCCACCGCCGGGACTAGTTCCAATGAGCAGTTCTTC.